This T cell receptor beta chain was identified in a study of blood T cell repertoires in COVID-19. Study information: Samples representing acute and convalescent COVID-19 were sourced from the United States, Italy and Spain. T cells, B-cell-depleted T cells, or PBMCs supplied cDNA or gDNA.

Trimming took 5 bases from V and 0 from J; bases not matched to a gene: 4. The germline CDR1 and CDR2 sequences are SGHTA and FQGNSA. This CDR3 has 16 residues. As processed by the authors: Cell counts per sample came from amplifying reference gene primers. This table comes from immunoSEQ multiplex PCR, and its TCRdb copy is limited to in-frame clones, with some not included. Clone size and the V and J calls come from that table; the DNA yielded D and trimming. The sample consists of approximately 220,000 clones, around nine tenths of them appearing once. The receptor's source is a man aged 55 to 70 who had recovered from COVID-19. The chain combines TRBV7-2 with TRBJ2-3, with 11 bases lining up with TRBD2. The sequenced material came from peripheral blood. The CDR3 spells CASSPRLAGSTDTQYF. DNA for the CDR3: TGTGCCAGCAGCCCACGACTAGCGGGGAGCACAGATACGCAGTATTTT.